This T cell receptor beta chain was captured by sequencing in a study of T cell responses to AZD1222 COVID-19 vaccine. The assay was immunoSEQ multiplex PCR, and TCRdb's table has in-frame clones only and misses some. The data show roughly 150,000 clones, roughly nine tenths seen once. Study observations and caveats: The study sampled repertoires only after the peak T cell response. Donors in the cohort were predominantly white British and more often female, and clonal diversity was possibly underestimated. There were vaccine-associated CD4 TCRs across spike, dominant at 160-218 and 743-854.

Whether given at about 4 or about 12 weeks, second doses were pooled. This clone occurred once. Its antigen is unknown. The CDR3 covers 15 residues. The V segment lost 2 bases and the J segment 2 bases; nucleotides outside the gene matches: 2. The V gene's germline CDR1 is SNHLY and CDR2 FYNNEI. This receptor was taken from an adult who received the AZD1222 COVID-19 vaccine. V is TRBV2 and J is TRBJ2-1, with 8 bases that match TRBD2. Sequencing was performed on peripheral blood, taken 28 days after the second AZD1222 dose. This chain's CDR3 is CASSESGGTYNEQFF. The DNA for the CDR3 is TGTGCCAGCAGTGAAAGCGGGGGTACCTACAATGAGCAGTTCTTC. The variable domain in full, with the rest retrieved from reference TRBV2 and TRBJ2-1, is EPEVTQTPSHQVTQMGQEVILRCVPISNHLYFYWYRQILGQKVEFLVSFYNNEISEKSEIFDDQFSVERPDGSNFTLKIRSTKLEDSAMYFCASSESGGTYNEQFFGPGTRLTVL.